The source of this T cell receptor (beta chain) is a study of blood T cells in healthy people across ages. On the study more broadly: About one barcoded beta molecule per two T cells came from capture by template switching.

It was around 10 milliliters of peripheral blood that were drawn from each donor. The germline V and J ends were trimmed by 0 bases and 4 bases, with 15 bases remaining between them. CDR3 size: 16 residues. Germline V gives CDR1 SGHTA, CDR2 FQGNSA. Then a second PCR, running roughly 7 to 11 cycles, was carried out with a sample-barcoded 5' primer and a J-beta primer mix. One entry per CDR3 protein, called by TCRdb with MiXCR from the 5' RACE reads. The sample has fewer than 600,000 distinct CDR3 sequences; 27% are singletons. The sample also formed part of further work on T cells of mothers and their children. That study adds: Several children, together with their three healthy Caucasian mothers, made up the donors. Related pairs of mothers and children showed slightly higher, non-significant overlap versus unrelated pairs.

The sequencing input was blood. This receptor was obtained from a boy aged 2-15 years in good health. The chain uses TRBV7-2 and TRBJ1-2, with D possibly TRBD1 on 5 matching bases. CDR3 coding DNA: TGTGCCAGCAGCTTAGCACGCCGGGCGGGGGGCTATGGCTACACCTTC. Encoded protein: CASSLARRAGGYGYTF.